These 32 T cell receptor beta chains originate from one sample sequenced in a study of graft-versus-host responses after intestinal transplantation. The assay was immunoSEQ multiplex PCR, and TCRdb's table has in-frame clones only and misses some. The sample has about 96,000 clones; about 90% are singletons. Antigens for these TCRs are unknown. This specimen consisted of unstimulated CD4+ T cells sorted from spleen or lymph node cells, obtained before intestinal transplant. The source of these receptors is a human donor who received an intestinal transplant.

CDR3 bases: TGTGCCAGCAGTTCCCCGACTAGACTCTCTAGGTTCACAGATACGCAGTATTTT. Translating it yields CASSSPTRLSRFTDTQYF. The chain has TRBV28 and TRBJ2-3; the D gene is possibly TRBD2 (6 bases). The V end lost 4 bases, the J end lost 2 bases, and 22 bases lay between the germline ends. The CDR3 has 18 amino acids. Germline loops: CDR1 MDHEN, CDR2 SYDVKM.

CDR3 bases: TGTGCCAGCACCCGAACGAGAGAAGGGGATGGCTACACCTTC. Translating gives CASTRTREGDGYTF. The V gene is TRBV6-1, the J gene TRBJ1-2, with D maybe TRBD1 (5 bases). The CDR3 is made up of 14 amino acids. Between the trimmed V and J ends, which lost 7 bases and 6 bases, there was a span of 18 bases. From germline, CDR1 is MNHNS and CDR2 SASEGT.

This chain links TRBV18 with TRBJ1-2, with TRBD1 matching 9 bases. Trimming cost V 3 bases and J 8 bases; bases outside gene matches: 7. The germline CDR1 and CDR2 sequences are KGHSH and LQKENI. This CDR3 is built from 14 residues. Here the CDR3 reads CASSPRGQGSGYTF. CDR3 sequence (DNA): TGTGCCAGCTCACCCCGGGGACAGGGTAGCGGCTACACCTTC.

The J gene is TRBJ1-1, the V gene TRBV6-5, with a possible D match to TRBD1 (5 bases). Germline lookup yields CDR1 MNHEY and CDR2 SVGAGI. The CDR3 consists of 14 residues. The germline V and J ends were trimmed by 2 bases and 0 bases, with 7 bases remaining between them. CDR3 nucleotides: TGTGCCAGCAGTTACACGGACATGAACACTGAAGCTTTCTTT. Translation: CASSYTDMNTEAFF.

Details on this clone: Other DNA sequences in this sample translate to the same CDR3. The chain recombines TRBV4-2 with TRBJ2-5, with 7 bases identical to TRBD1. CDR3 length: 17 residues. Germline V gene sequence: CDR1 LGHNA, CDR2 YNFKEQ. With 1 base clipped from V and 2 bases from J, the junction kept 10 bases outside the gene matches. In DNA, the CDR3 is TGTGCCAGCAGCCAAGTATGGACAGGAGAAAGTCAAGAGACCCAGTACTTC. It yields the protein CASSQVWTGESQETQYF.

This chain joins TRBV13 and TRBJ1-6; possible D gene TRBD1, 6 bases. Germline V CDR1 and CDR2: PRHDT, FYEKMQ (reference sequence). The length of the CDR3 is 17 residues. V gave up 0 bases and J gave up 5 bases, with 14 bases separating them. The CDR3 DNA reads TGTGCCAGCAGCTTAGGCCGTTGGGCAGGGGATAATTCACCCCTCCACTTT. Translation: CASSLGRWAGDNSPLHF.

This chain connects TRBV6-5 to TRBJ1-2, with TRBD1 identical over 9 bases. This CDR3 region has 16 residues. Unmatched junction bases numbered 6, after V lost 4 bases and J lost 0 bases. Germline CDR1 and CDR2: MNHEY and SVGAGI. The CDR3: CASSWGQGNTNYGYTF. The CDR3 region has the DNA TGTGCCAGCAGTTGGGGACAGGGTAATACTAACTATGGCTACACCTTC.

The V and J genes are TRBV10-1 and TRBJ2-7; 7 bases are shared with TRBD1. Germline V gene sequence: CDR1 WNHNN, CDR2 SYGVQD (reference sequence). After removal of 2 bases from V and 6 bases from J, the junction contained 7 bases not matched to a gene. This CDR3 is built from 14 residues. In DNA, the CDR3 is TGCGCCAGCAGTGAGGACAGGGTTAGAAGCGAGCAGTACTTC. It translates to CASSEDRVRSEQYF.

The chain combines TRBV19 with TRBJ1-5; no reliable D call. This CDR3 contains 14 residues. CDR1 and CDR2 (germline): LNHDA, SQIVND (reference sequence). V lost 9 bases and J lost 5, with 17 bases in between. The CDR3 sequence: CASRTEATDQPQHF. The CDR3 region has the DNA TGTGCCAGCCGAACTGAGGCGACGGATCAGCCCCAGCATTTT.

This sequence joins TRBV30 and TRBJ2-5; D is possibly TRBD2 (6 bases). The germline gives CDR1 GTSNPN, CDR2 SVGIG (reference sequence). The ends were cut back, 1 base at V and 4 bases at J, with 13 bases in the middle. There are 14 residues in the CDR3. The CDR3 loop reads CAWSGGVGIETQYF. The DNA for the CDR3 is TGTGCCTGGAGTGGGGGGGTTGGGATAGAGACCCAGTACTTC. The full variable domain, with the rest looked up from reference TRBV30 and TRBJ2-5, is SQTIHQWPATLVQPVGSPLSLECTVEGTSNPNLYWYRQAAGRGLQLLFYSVGIGQISSEVPQNLSASRPQDRQFILSSKKLLLSDSGFYLCAWSGGVGIETQYFGPGTRLLVL.

The chain employs TRBV5-4 and TRBJ2-7; 11 bases agree with TRBD2. The length of the CDR3 is 15 residues. CDR1 is SGHNT, CDR2 YYREEE, per germline (reference sequence). V lost 0 bases to trimming and J lost 1 base; unmatched junction nucleotides: 0. CDR3 sequence reads: CASSLGLAGSYEQYF. In DNA form, the CDR3 reads TGTGCCAGCAGCTTGGGACTAGCGGGGTCCTACGAGCAGTACTTC.

The chain recombines TRBV7-9 with TRBJ1-2; maybe TRBD1 (6 bases). The CDR3 loop spans 14 amino acids. V dropped 5 bases and J dropped 10 bases, with 20 bases sitting between them. Germline V gene data show CDR1 as SEHNR and CDR2 as FQNEAQ (reference sequence). The CDR3 DNA reads as TGTGCCAGCAGCATTTGGGACACCGAGAGTCTCTACACCTTC. Protein product: CASSIWDTESLYTF.

In regard to this clone: The junction departs from germline at one end; a sequencing error may be responsible. The same CDR3 arises from other DNA sequences in this sample as well. The chain combines TRBV19 with TRBJ2-1, with a tentative D call TRBD2 (6 bases). From germline, CDR1 is LNHDA and CDR2 SQIVND (reference sequence). The length of the CDR3 is 18 residues. As DNA, the CDR3 is TGTGCCAGCAGTATCGACCCCACGGACTATATCTCCTACAATGAGCAGTTCTTC. Translated, it gives CASSIDPTDYISYNEQFF.

The chain has TRBV7-9 and TRBJ2-2; TRBD1 might be the D (6 bases). CDR3 length: 17 residues. With 3 bases removed from V and 2 bases from J, the gap between germline ends came to 16 bases. In germline, CDR1 is SEHNR, CDR2 FQNEAQ (reference sequence). CDR3 in DNA: TGTGCCAGCAGCTTCGGTGGGGGCCGTTTAAACACCGGGGAGCTGTTTTTT. Residues: CASSFGGGRLNTGELFF. The entire variable domain, with the rest obtained from reference TRBV7-9 and TRBJ2-2, is as follows: DTGVSQNPRHKITKRGQNVTFRCDPISEHNRLYWYRQTLGQGPEFLTYFQNEAQLEKSRLLSDRFSAERPKGSFSTLEIQRTEQGDSAMYLCASSFGGGRLNTGELFFGEGSRLTVL.

This clone was picked up a small number of times. The chain couples TRBV6-1 to TRBJ2-7; 11 bases are shared with TRBD2. The germline V gene encodes CDR1 MNHNS and CDR2 SASEGT. V lost 0 bases to trimming and J lost 5 bases; unmatched junction nucleotides: 15. CDR3 length: 19 residues. DNA for the CDR3: TGTGCCAGCAGTGAAGCCCTTCTTCCCAGACTAGCGGGAACCGACGAGCAGTACTTC. As protein: CASSEALLPRLAGTDEQYF.

V is TRBV18 and J is TRBJ2-7, with no clear D. The CDR3 totals 13 residues. Trimming stripped 6 bases from V and 3 bases from J, with 12 bases between. Germline assignment: CDR1 KGHSH and CDR2 LQKENI. The CDR3 region is CASSILSGYEQYF. The CDR3 DNA reads TGTGCCAGCTCTATCTTATCGGGCTACGAGCAGTACTTC.

There are a few counts of this clone. The chain is built from TRBV4-2 and TRBJ1-1, with 8 nucleotides matching TRBD1. The CDR3 has 13 residues. Germline CDR1 and CDR2: LGHNA and YNFKEQ. The J segment lost 10 bases and the V segment lost 1 base, leaving 5 bases of the junction unmatched. CDR3 bases: TGTGCCAGCAGCCAAGGGGTGGGGACAGGAGCTTTCTTT. Translating it yields CASSQGVGTGAFF.

This clone was seen a single time. The chain has TRBV28 and TRBJ2-7; 9 nucleotides line up with TRBD2. The CDR3 consists of 14 residues. V shed 6 bases, J shed 4 bases, and the junction held 7 bases outside the gene matches. From germline, CDR1 is MDHEN and CDR2 SYDVKM. The CDR3: CASSTAGGPYEQYF. The CDR3 DNA reads TGTGCCAGCAGCACGGCGGGGGGGCCGTACGAGCAGTACTTC.

The genes are TRBV6-5 and TRBJ1-2; 9 bases align to TRBD1. The germline V gene has CDR1 MNHEY and CDR2 SVGAGI. V dropped 3 bases and J dropped 4; count of bases not matched to a gene: 6. The CDR3 extends over 15 amino acids. CDR3 in amino acids: CASSYGQGYSYGYTF. The CDR3 nucleotides read TGTGCCAGCAGTTATGGACAGGGGTACAGCTATGGCTACACCTTC.

In its sample, this clone was seen once. This chain joins TRBV5-1 and TRBJ2-5; TRBD1 is a possible D gene (5 bases). The CDR3 runs 12 residues. V was clipped by 2 bases and J by 3 bases, with 5 bases between them. Per germline, CDR1 SGHRS and CDR2 YFSETQ. CDR3: CASSLQEETQYF. The CDR3, as DNA: TGCGCCAGCAGCTTACAGGAAGAGACCCAGTACTTC.

V usage is TRBV7-6 and J usage is TRBJ1-1; 11 bases align to TRBD1. Unmatched junction bases numbered 5, after V lost 6 bases and J lost 5 bases. This CDR3 spans 14 amino acids. Germline V gives CDR1 SGHVS, CDR2 FNYEAQ. CDR3 sequence reads: CASRPGTGGTEAFF. CDR3 nucleotide sequence: TGTGCCAGCAGGCCCGGGACAGGGGGGACTGAAGCTTTCTTT.

This clone came up once. The chain is built from TRBV30 and TRBJ1-3; the match to TRBD1 covers 10 bases. The J segment lost 5 bases and the V segment lost 4 bases, leaving 8 bases of the junction unmatched. The CDR3 contains 15 residues. In germline, CDR1 is GTSNPN, CDR2 SVGIG (reference sequence). The CDR3 DNA reads as TGTGCCTGGACCGGACAGGGGGTTGGGAGAAACACCATATATTTT. Translation: CAWTGQGVGRNTIYF.

This clone was seen a handful of times. The chain couples TRBV19 to TRBJ1-3; D is ambiguous. CDR1 is LNHDA, CDR2 SQIVND, per germline (reference sequence). V was cut by 4 bases and J by 0 bases, with 10 bases left in between. This CDR3 is 15 amino acids long. CDR3 nucleotide sequence: TGTGCCAGTAGTACCCTACTCGGCTCTGGAAACACCATATATTTT. This translates into CASSTLLGSGNTIYF.

The chain links TRBV9 to TRBJ2-3; 9 bases align to TRBD2. J gave up 4 bases and V 0 bases, and 9 bases lay outside the gene matches. This CDR3 region has 17 residues. Germline assignment: CDR1 SGDLS and CDR2 YYNGEE. CDR3 sequence (DNA): TGTGCCAGCAGCGTAGGGATCCGCGGGGGGGCCCCAGATACGCAGTATTTT. This sequence encodes CASSVGIRGGAPDTQYF. Looking up the rest from reference TRBV9 and TRBJ2-3 gives the full variable domain: DSGVTQTPKHLITATGQRVTLRCSPRSGDLSVYWYQQSLDQGLQFLIQYYNGEERAKGNILERFSAQQFPDLHSELNLSSLELGDSALYFCASSVGIRGGAPDTQYFGPGTRLTVL.

This clone came up once. The chain employs TRBV9 and TRBJ2-1; TRBD2 matches 9 bases. V shed 2 bases, J shed 9 bases, and the junction held 3 bases outside the gene matches. There are 13 residues in the CDR3. The germline gives CDR1 SGDLS, CDR2 YYNGEE. The DNA of the CDR3 is TGTGCCAGCAGCGTCGGACTAGCGAGTGAGCAGTTCTTC. Translation gives CASSVGLASEQFF.

The V and J genes are TRBV2 and TRBJ1-5, with 7 bases that match TRBD1. Looked up from germline, CDR1 is SNHLY and CDR2 is FYNNEI. V lost 7 bases, J lost 4 bases, and 13 bases stayed unmatched. This CDR3 comprises 16 residues. The CDR3 nucleotides read TGTGCCAGCACCGACAGTCGGGCCAGGGGGAATCAGCCCCAGCATTTT. Translating gives CASTDSRARGNQPQHF.

CDR3 nucleotide sequence: TGTGCCAGCAGCTTGGATGGTAGCCGCACAGATACGCAGTATTTT. This sequence encodes CASSLDGSRTDTQYF. The rearrangement links TRBV5-4 to TRBJ2-3, with D unresolved. Germline V gene sequence: CDR1 SGHNT, CDR2 YYREEE (reference sequence). This CDR3 is 15 amino acids long. Trimming cost V 0 bases and J 1 base, with 9 bases left between them.

The rearrangement joins TRBV18 to TRBJ2-5, with a weak D call TRBD2 (6 bases). The CDR3 has 14 residues. Trimming stripped 1 base from V and 2 bases from J, with 8 bases between. Germline values: CDR1 KGHSH, CDR2 LQKENI. This CDR3 reads CASSPRDFQETQYF. In DNA form, the CDR3 reads TGTGCCAGCTCACCACGGGACTTTCAAGAGACCCAGTACTTC.

The genes are TRBV9 and TRBJ1-3; no clear D. Germline CDR1 and CDR2: SGDLS and YYNGEE. CDR3 length: 14 amino acids. V gave up 1 base and J gave up 7 bases, with 12 bases separating them. CDR3 coding DNA: TGTGCCAGCAGCGTATCACCAGAATCTAACACCATATATTTT. It encodes CASSVSPESNTIYF.

The chain is built from TRBV9 and TRBJ2-5, with D perhaps matching TRBD2 (5 bases). The length of the CDR3 is 15 residues. In germline, CDR1 is SGDLS, CDR2 YYNGEE. Between the trimmed V and J ends, which lost 1 base and 0 bases, there was a span of 10 bases. The CDR3 DNA follows: TGTGCCAGCAGCGTAATAGGTAGCGACCAAGAGACCCAGTACTTC. Translating it yields CASSVIGSDQETQYF.

The chain recombines TRBV5-1 with TRBJ1-1, with 11 bases aligning to TRBD1. This CDR3 comprises 15 residues. With V trimmed by 4 bases and J by 1 base, 3 bases remained unmatched. Germline V gives CDR1 SGHRS, CDR2 YFSETQ. The CDR3 DNA reads TGCGCCAGCAGCGGGGGACAGGGGGAGAACACTGAAGCTTTCTTT. Protein sequence: CASSGGQGENTEAFF.

The chain is built from TRBV30 and TRBJ1-1; no clear D gene. CDR1 is GTSNPN, CDR2 SVGIG, per germline (reference sequence). Between the trimmed V and J ends, which lost 0 bases and 7 bases, there was a span of 12 bases. CDR3 length: 13 amino acids. This CDR3 reads CAWSVRPGNEAFF. The CDR3 DNA is TGTGCCTGGAGTGTACGACCCGGGAATGAAGCTTTCTTT.